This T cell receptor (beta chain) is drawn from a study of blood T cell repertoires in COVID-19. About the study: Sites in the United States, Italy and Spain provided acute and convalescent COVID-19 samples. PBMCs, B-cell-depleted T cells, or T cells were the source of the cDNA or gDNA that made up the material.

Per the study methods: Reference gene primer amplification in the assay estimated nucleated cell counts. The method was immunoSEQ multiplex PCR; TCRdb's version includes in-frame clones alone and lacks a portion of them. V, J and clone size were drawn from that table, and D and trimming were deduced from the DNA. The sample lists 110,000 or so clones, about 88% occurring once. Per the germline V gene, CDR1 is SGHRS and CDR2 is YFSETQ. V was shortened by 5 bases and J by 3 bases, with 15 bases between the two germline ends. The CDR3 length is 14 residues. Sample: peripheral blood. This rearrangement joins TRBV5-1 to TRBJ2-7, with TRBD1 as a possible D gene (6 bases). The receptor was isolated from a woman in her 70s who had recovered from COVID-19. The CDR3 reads CASREQGIGYEQYF. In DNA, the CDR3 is TGCGCCAGCAGGGAACAGGGTATTGGCTACGAGCAGTACTTC.